The clone carrying this T cell receptor (beta chain) was seen a few times. The CDR3 is 12 amino acids. V was cut by 0 bases and J by 5 bases, with 4 bases left in between. These data come from a study of T cell responses to AZD1222 COVID-19 vaccine. Repertoires were generated with immunoSEQ multiplex PCR, while TCRdb's copy carries only in-frame clones and drops some. The sample has about 120,000 clones, roughly 84% seen once. V usage is TRBV23-1 and J usage is TRBJ1-1; D is uncertain. TRBV23-1 is known as an ORF, though its function is uncertain. This TCR was recovered from an adult in good health. The sequencing used peripheral blood, collected on day 0 of AZD1222 vaccination. The CDR3 here is CASSQSTTEAFF. The CDR3 nucleotides read TGCGCCAGCAGTCAATCCACAACTGAAGCTTTCTTT.